The 24 T cell receptor beta chains below come from one sample, sequenced in a study of T cell repertoires in ileal Crohn's disease (dated by TCRdb to about 2019). Per the publication, the time point label means: neoterminal ileum biopsy at postoperative endoscopy, about 6 months after surgery. Libraries came from the immunoSEQ multiplex PCR assay. TCRdb limited this immuneACCESS table to in-frame rearrangements with V and J called. A share of clones is missing; checked studies link under half to unresolved V genes, and the rest is unexplained. For this sample the table gives around 9,200 clones, of which 65% to 80% were detected only once. Around 19% of the sample is taken by the ten largest. Specimen: ileal tissue. The source of these receptors is an adult with Crohn's disease.

V gene TRBV6-6 combines with J gene TRBJ2-1; the D gene is possibly TRBD2 (6 bases). In germline, CDR1 is MNHNY, CDR2 SVGAGI (reference sequence). The germline V and J ends were trimmed by 2 bases and 7 bases, with 12 bases remaining between them. This CDR3 is built from 14 residues. The CDR3 here is CASSYGLGGNEQFF. As DNA, the CDR3 is TGTGCCAGCAGTTACGGGTTGGGGGGAAATGAGCAGTTCTTC.

The V gene is TRBV7-9, the J gene TRBJ2-7; 8 nucleotides match TRBD1. The CDR3 covers 15 residues. J gave up 2 bases and V 3 bases, and 6 bases lay outside the gene matches. The V gene's germline CDR1 is SEHNR and CDR2 FQNEAQ (reference sequence). The CDR3 sequence is CASSFLDRGPYEQYF. The DNA for the CDR3 is TGTGCCAGCAGCTTCCTCGACAGGGGTCCCTACGAGCAGTACTTC. Full variable domain (remainder filled in from reference TRBV7-9 and TRBJ2-7): DTGVSQNPRHKITKRGQNVTFRCDPISEHNRLYWYRQTLGQGPEFLTYFQNEAQLEKSRLLSDRFSAERPKGSFSTLEIQRTEQGDSAMYLCASSFLDRGPYEQYFGPGTRLTVT.

V gene TRBV5-5 combines with J gene TRBJ2-2; D may be TRBD2 (7 bases). This CDR3 is built from 14 residues. V lost 2 bases and J 8 bases, leaving 13 bases between the germline ends. The germline gives CDR1 SGHKS, CDR2 YYEKEE (reference sequence). The CDR3 DNA reads TGTGCCAGCAGCTTTCACGGGGGGCAAGGGGAGCTGTTTTTT. Encoded protein: CASSFHGGQGELFF.

About this clone: The same CDR3 is also encoded by other DNA sequences in this sample. The chain links TRBV9 to TRBJ1-2, with D hard to call. The ends were cut back, 3 bases at V and 0 bases at J, with 12 bases in the middle. The CDR3 contains 15 residues. The germline V gene has CDR1 SGDLS and CDR2 YYNGEE. The CDR3, as DNA: TGTGCCAGCAGCGCTACATTGACTTCTAACTATGGCTACACCTTC. This translates into CASSATLTSNYGYTF.

CDR3 residues: CATSPSRGTGNTIYF. The CDR3 DNA sequence: TGTGCCACCAGTCCCTCCCGGGGAACTGGAAACACCATATATTTT. J is TRBJ1-3 and V is TRBV15; D uncertain. The CDR3 loop spans 15 amino acids. Between the trimmed V and J ends, which lost 6 bases and 2 bases, there was a span of 14 bases. The germline V gene has CDR1 LNHNV and CDR2 YYDKDF (reference sequence).

A few counts support this clone. This rearrangement joins TRBV5-1 to TRBJ1-2, with TRBD1 matching over 10 bases. The CDR3 has 14 amino acids. V dropped 2 bases and J dropped 7; count of bases not matched to a gene: 5. Germline V lookup: CDR1 SGHRS, CDR2 YFSETQ. The CDR3 spells CASSFGQGGGGYTF. CDR3 bases: TGCGCCAGCAGCTTTGGACAGGGGGGTGGTGGCTACACCTTC. Looking up the rest from reference TRBV5-1 and TRBJ1-2 gives the full variable domain: KAGVTQTPRYLIKTRGQQVTLSCSPISGHRSVSWYQQTPGQGLQFLFEYFSETQRNKGNFPGRFSGRQFSNSRSEMNVSTLELGDSALYLCASSFGQGGGGYTFGSGTRLTVV.

The DNA for the CDR3 is TGCGCCAGCAGCAGGGGACTAGCGGGGACCTCCCAAGAGACCCAGTACTTC. Amino acids: CASSRGLAGTSQETQYF. The chain employs TRBV5-1 and TRBJ2-5, with 13 bases lining up with TRBD2. This CDR3 region has 17 residues. Germline V CDR1 and CDR2: SGHRS, YFSETQ. The V and J ends lost 4 bases and 1 base, in that order; junction bases with no gene match: 7. The variable domain in full, completed from reference TRBV5-1 and TRBJ2-5, reads KAGVTQTPRYLIKTRGQQVTLSCSPISGHRSVSWYQQTPGQGLQFLFEYFSETQRNKGNFPGRFSGRQFSNSRSEMNVSTLELGDSALYLCASSRGLAGTSQETQYFGPGTRLLVL.

The chain recombines TRBV11-3 with TRBJ2-6; possibly TRBD2 for D (5 bases). Trimming removed 8 bases at V and 3 bases at J, with 11 bases between. The germline CDR1 and CDR2 sequences are SGHNT and YENEEA. The CDR3 has 14 amino acids. In DNA, the CDR3 is TGTGCCAGCGGCCAGAGCGGTGGGGCCAACGTCCTGACTTTC. Its translation is CASGQSGGANVLTF.

J is TRBJ1-1 and V is TRBV5-1; 7 bases fit TRBD1. V lost 4 bases to trimming and J lost 4 bases; unmatched junction nucleotides: 7. The length of the CDR3 is 14 residues. The germline CDR1 and CDR2 sequences are SGHRS and YFSETQ. In nucleotides, the CDR3 is TGCGCCAGCAGCCGAAGACAGGGAGCCACTGAAGCTTTCTTT. Translated: CASSRRQGATEAFF.

The rearrangement uses TRBV18 and TRBJ2-1, with 8 positions matching TRBD2. The germline V gene encodes CDR1 KGHSH and CDR2 LQKENI. The CDR3 contains 15 residues. Unmatched junction bases numbered 10, after V lost 3 bases and J lost 9 bases. Here the CDR3 reads CASSPLAGEGGEQFF. In DNA, the CDR3 is TGTGCCAGCTCACCGCTAGCGGGCGAAGGTGGTGAGCAGTTCTTC. The variable domain in full, with the rest retrieved from reference TRBV18 and TRBJ2-1, is NAGVMQNPRHLVRRRGQEARLRCSPMKGHSHVYWYRQLPEEGLKFMVYLQKENIIDESGMPKERFSAEFPKEGPSILRIQQVVRGDSAAYFCASSPLAGEGGEQFFGPGTRLTVL.

The genes are TRBV6-5 and TRBJ2-7; 8 positions match TRBD1. Losses at the gene ends were 6 bases for V and 3 bases for J; bases not matched to a gene: 1. The germline V gene has CDR1 MNHEY and CDR2 SVGAGI. This CDR3 has 12 amino acids. CDR3 DNA: TGTGCCAGCAGCGACAGGGGCTACGAGCAGTACTTC. This gives the protein CASSDRGYEQYF.

This clone was recorded a few times. This rearrangement joins TRBV25-1 to TRBJ1-5; no firm D call. The CDR3 is 17 amino acids. Germline CDR1 MGHDK, CDR2 SYGVNS. V was pared by 8 bases and J by 4 bases, with 24 bases between. CDR3 DNA sequence: TGTGCCAGCGGGTCCCCTCCTGAGGATGTCTATAATCAGCCCCAGCATTTT. It translates to CASGSPPEDVYNQPQHF.

This clone was seen more than once but under ten times. This chain joins TRBV7-7 and TRBJ2-5; 7 bases map to TRBD2. Unmatched junction bases numbered 4, after V lost 5 bases and J lost 4 bases. The CDR3 covers 13 residues. Germline assignment: CDR1 SSHAT and CDR2 FNYEAQ (reference sequence). CDR3 nucleotides: TGTGCCAGCAGCAGCGGCGGGAGAGAGACCCAGTACTTC. The encoded protein is CASSSGGRETQYF. The variable domain in full, with the rest retrieved from reference TRBV7-7 and TRBJ2-5, is GAGVSQSPRYKVTKRGQDVTLRCDPISSHATLYWYQQALGQGPEFLTYFNYEAQPDKSGLPSDRFSAERPEGSISTLTIQRTEQRDSAMYRCASSSGGRETQYFGPGTRLLVL.

J is TRBJ1-1 and V is TRBV5-4; 10 nucleotides align to TRBD1. Germline CDR1 and CDR2: SGHNT and YYREEE (reference sequence). The junction had 11 bases not matched to a gene; V was cut back by 6 bases and J by 3 bases. The CDR3 consists of 16 residues. CDR3 in DNA: TGTGCCAGCACCACCGGGACAGGGGTAAGGGACACTGAAGCTTTCTTT. It specifies CASTTGTGVRDTEAFF.

The V and J genes are TRBV7-3 and TRBJ2-1; possible D gene TRBD2, 5 bases. The CDR3 loop spans 15 amino acids. V lost 1 base and J lost 5, with 12 bases in between. Germline loops: CDR1 SGHTA, CDR2 FQGTGA. The CDR3 is CASSLRLAGHNEQFF. The CDR3 DNA sequence: TGTGCCAGCAGCTTAAGGCTAGCCGGTCACAATGAGCAGTTCTTC.

This chain joins TRBV5-1 and TRBJ1-2; 10 bases agree with TRBD1. The CDR3 loop spans 14 amino acids. After removal of 2 bases from V and 6 bases from J, the junction contained 4 bases not matched to a gene. From germline, CDR1 is SGHRS and CDR2 YFSETQ. CDR3 in DNA: TGCGCCAGCAGCTTAGGACAGGGGGACCATGGCTACACCTTC. It yields the protein CASSLGQGDHGYTF.

V is TRBV19 and J is TRBJ1-2; 9 bases are shared with TRBD1. Germline loops: CDR1 LNHDA, CDR2 SQIVND (reference sequence). V gave up 6 bases and J gave up 3 bases; unmatched junction bases: 5. This CDR3 region has 14 residues. The CDR3 region is CASSLGQGDYGYTF. CDR3 bases: TGTGCCAGTAGCCTGGGACAGGGTGACTATGGCTACACCTTC.

This clone was seen a handful of times. This chain joins TRBV19 and TRBJ2-7, with TRBD1 identical over 9 bases. This CDR3 has 15 residues. J was trimmed by 4 bases and V by 3 bases; bases with no gene match: 7. From germline, CDR1 is LNHDA and CDR2 SQIVND (reference sequence). CDR3 DNA sequence: TGTGCCAGTAGTATTTTTGCGACAGGGGGGTACGAGCAGTACTTC. It is translated as CASSIFATGGYEQYF.

This clone was detected once. V usage is TRBV2 and J usage is TRBJ1-1, with a tentative D call TRBD1 (5 bases). This CDR3 spans 13 amino acids. In germline, CDR1 is SNHLY, CDR2 FYNNEI. V was clipped by 7 bases and J by 4 bases, with 13 bases between them. Here the CDR3 reads CASKGAVVTEAFF. The CDR3 DNA reads as TGTGCCAGCAAAGGGGCAGTAGTCACTGAAGCTTTCTTT.

This rearrangement joins TRBV5-6 to TRBJ2-7; 10 nucleotides align to TRBD2. Germline values: CDR1 SGHDT, CDR2 YYEEEE. J gave up 1 base and V 6 bases, and 4 bases lay outside the gene matches. The CDR3 runs to 14 residues. In DNA, the CDR3 is TGTGCCAGCAACAAGCGGGGGGGTTCCTACGAGCAGTACTTC. Its protein product is CASNKRGGSYEQYF.

The J gene is TRBJ2-5, the V gene TRBV6-5; D is perhaps TRBD2 (5 bases). In germline, CDR1 is MNHEY, CDR2 SVGAGI. V was trimmed by 4 bases and J by 7 bases, leaving 16 bases between them. The CDR3 consists of 14 residues. As DNA, the CDR3 is TGTGCCAGCAGTTCCTGGACGGGGAAGGGGACCCAGTACTTC. This sequence encodes CASSSWTGKGTQYF.

The chain uses TRBV18 and TRBJ1-5; unclear D gene. The CDR3 runs to 13 residues. CDR1 KGHSH and CDR2 LQKENI come from the germline V gene. V was cut by 6 bases and J by 9 bases, with 15 bases left in between. In nucleotides, the CDR3 is TGTGCCAGCTCGGCTGAAAGCGCCGGGCCCCAGCATTTT. Residues: CASSAESAGPQHF.

The DNA of the CDR3 is TGTGCCAGCTCGTCGACTGGGTACGAGCAGTACTTC. Translation gives CASSSTGYEQYF. This chain connects TRBV18 to TRBJ2-7; no firm D call. The length of the CDR3 is 12 residues. Germline V gives CDR1 KGHSH, CDR2 LQKENI. The ends were cut back, 6 bases at V and 4 bases at J, with 10 bases in the middle. The full variable domain, with the rest looked up from reference TRBV18 and TRBJ2-7, is NAGVMQNPRHLVRRRGQEARLRCSPMKGHSHVYWYRQLPEEGLKFMVYLQKENIIDESGMPKERFSAEFPKEGPSILRIQQVVRGDSAAYFCASSSTGYEQYFGPGTRLTVT.

This clone was found a few times. V is TRBV19 and J is TRBJ2-1; perhaps TRBD1 as D (5 bases). V was trimmed by 3 bases and J by 4 bases, leaving 13 bases between them. Germline-derived CDR1 and CDR2 are LNHDA and SQIVND (reference sequence). The CDR3 runs 15 residues. The CDR3 spells CASSIEQGRYNEQFF. As DNA, the CDR3 is TGTGCCAGTAGTATTGAGCAGGGTCGGTACAATGAGCAGTTCTTC.